This T cell receptor beta chain was observed in a study of early T cells in non-severe SARS-CoV-2 infection. Study information: Sequencing of bulk RNA from unsorted whole blood was done, without chain pairing.

Trimming cost V 3 bases and J 6 bases; bases outside gene matches: 9. CDR3 length: 16 residues. CDR1 LGHDT and CDR2 YNNKEL come from the germline V gene (reference sequence). Attachment of unique molecular identifiers to individual cDNA molecules was performed. TCRdb re-derived calls from the 5' RACE reads in MiXCR, one entry per CDR3 protein. The table shows tens of thousands of distinct CDR3 sequences, with less than 15% occurring only once. The rearrangement joins TRBV3-1 to TRBJ2-1, with 9 bases that match TRBD2. The sequence derives from an adult who was a healthcare worker with PCR-confirmed SARS-CoV-2 infection or an uninfected control (not recorded which). Material: whole blood. DNA for the CDR3: TGTGCCAGCAGCCACCCCCAAGGTAGCGGGAGCAATGAGCAGTTCTTC. Its translation is CASSHPQGSGSNEQFF.